This T cell receptor (beta chain) stems from a study of blood T cell repertoires in COVID-19. This CDR3 is 14 amino acids long. Germline assignment: CDR1 KGHDR and CDR2 SFDVKD. With 9 bases clipped from V and 8 bases from J, the junction kept 9 bases outside the gene matches. Data came from immunoSEQ multiplex PCR; TCRdb stores just in-frame clones and leaves some out. The sample carries approximately 210,000 clones, around 80% recorded once. This clone was seen only once. The sequencing sample was made of peripheral blood. V and J are TRBV24-1 and TRBJ1-2; 12 bases are a match to TRBD1. The receptor was derived from a woman aged 45-60 years with acute or convalescent COVID-19. Here the CDR3 DNA reads TGTGCCACCTCCGGGACAGGGGGCTTGGGAGGCTACACCTTC. Translated, it gives CATSGTGGLGGYTF.